What follows are 6 T cell receptor beta chains derived from one specimen sequenced in a study of cytomegalovirus exposure and HLA in healthy donors. Sequenced by immunoSEQ multiplex PCR; TCRdb stores in-frame clones only, minus some. Altogether about 260,000 clones are present, around 90% being singletons, with the ten largest covering approximately 3.1%. The sequenced sample was PBMCs. The receptors here all came from a woman in her 30s in good health and CMV-seronegative.

The rearrangement links TRBV28 to TRBJ2-3; tentative D call: TRBD1 (6 bases). V was pared by 5 bases and J by 0 bases, with 12 bases between. This CDR3 is built from 15 residues. Germline-derived CDR1 and CDR2 are MDHEN and SYDVKM. The CDR3 coding sequence is TGTGCCAGCAGTCCCGGGACACCCAGCACAGATACGCAGTATTTT. This codes for CASSPGTPSTDTQYF.

The chain carries TRBV2 and TRBJ2-1; TRBD1 or TRBD2 may be the D gene (5 bases each). The germline gives CDR1 SNHLY, CDR2 FYNNEI. The CDR3 runs to 16 residues. Trimming removed 5 bases from V and 5 bases from J, with 19 bases in between. The DNA for the CDR3 is TGTGCCAGCAGTTGGGAATTAGGGACGACGAACAATGAGCAGTTCTTC. Its translation is CASSWELGTTNNEQFF.

The J gene is TRBJ2-2, the V gene TRBV11-3; 10 nucleotides match TRBD1. This CDR3 has 18 residues. V trimming: 0 bases; J trimming: 6 bases; junction bases outside the gene matches: 10. Germline-derived CDR1 and CDR2 are SGHNT and YENEEA. CDR3 loop: CASSLDRRGQGSPGELFF. The DNA for the CDR3 is TGTGCCAGCAGCTTAGATAGAAGGGGACAGGGGTCCCCCGGGGAGCTGTTTTTT. Full variable domain (rest looked up from reference TRBV11-3 and TRBJ2-2): EAGVVQSPRYKIIEKKQPVAFWCNPISGHNTLYWYLQNLGQGPELLIRYENEEAVDDSQLPKDRFSAERLKGVDSTLKIQPAELGDSAVYLCASSLDRRGQGSPGELFFGEGSRLTVL.

The chain carries TRBV4-1 and TRBJ2-3, with D perhaps TRBD2 (6 bases). CDR1 is MGHRA, CDR2 YSYEKL, per germline. Trimming stripped 4 bases from V and 3 bases from J, with 17 bases between. This CDR3 has 16 amino acids. The CDR3 region is CASSLPSAGRTDTQYF. The CDR3 DNA reads as TGCGCCAGCAGCCTACCCTCCGCGGGAAGGACAGATACGCAGTATTTT.

This clone was counted between two and nine times. This chain uses TRBV7-8 with TRBJ1-2; maybe TRBD1 (5 bases). This CDR3 has 15 residues. V was clipped by 5 bases and J by 2 bases, with 15 bases between them. Germline V gene data show CDR1 as SGHVS and CDR2 as FQNEAQ. CDR3 coding DNA: TGTGCCAGCAGCCAACCCCAGAGGGGCAACTATGGCTACACCTTC. Amino acid sequence: CASSQPQRGNYGYTF.

This rearrangement joins TRBV4-1 to TRBJ2-7; weak D call: TRBD1 (6 bases). This CDR3 spans 13 amino acids. V lost 0 bases and J 5 bases, leaving 8 bases between the germline ends. The germline V gene encodes CDR1 MGHRA and CDR2 YSYEKL. The CDR3 sequence is CASSQDRGHEQYF. The CDR3 bases are TGCGCCAGCAGCCAAGACAGGGGCCACGAGCAGTACTTC.